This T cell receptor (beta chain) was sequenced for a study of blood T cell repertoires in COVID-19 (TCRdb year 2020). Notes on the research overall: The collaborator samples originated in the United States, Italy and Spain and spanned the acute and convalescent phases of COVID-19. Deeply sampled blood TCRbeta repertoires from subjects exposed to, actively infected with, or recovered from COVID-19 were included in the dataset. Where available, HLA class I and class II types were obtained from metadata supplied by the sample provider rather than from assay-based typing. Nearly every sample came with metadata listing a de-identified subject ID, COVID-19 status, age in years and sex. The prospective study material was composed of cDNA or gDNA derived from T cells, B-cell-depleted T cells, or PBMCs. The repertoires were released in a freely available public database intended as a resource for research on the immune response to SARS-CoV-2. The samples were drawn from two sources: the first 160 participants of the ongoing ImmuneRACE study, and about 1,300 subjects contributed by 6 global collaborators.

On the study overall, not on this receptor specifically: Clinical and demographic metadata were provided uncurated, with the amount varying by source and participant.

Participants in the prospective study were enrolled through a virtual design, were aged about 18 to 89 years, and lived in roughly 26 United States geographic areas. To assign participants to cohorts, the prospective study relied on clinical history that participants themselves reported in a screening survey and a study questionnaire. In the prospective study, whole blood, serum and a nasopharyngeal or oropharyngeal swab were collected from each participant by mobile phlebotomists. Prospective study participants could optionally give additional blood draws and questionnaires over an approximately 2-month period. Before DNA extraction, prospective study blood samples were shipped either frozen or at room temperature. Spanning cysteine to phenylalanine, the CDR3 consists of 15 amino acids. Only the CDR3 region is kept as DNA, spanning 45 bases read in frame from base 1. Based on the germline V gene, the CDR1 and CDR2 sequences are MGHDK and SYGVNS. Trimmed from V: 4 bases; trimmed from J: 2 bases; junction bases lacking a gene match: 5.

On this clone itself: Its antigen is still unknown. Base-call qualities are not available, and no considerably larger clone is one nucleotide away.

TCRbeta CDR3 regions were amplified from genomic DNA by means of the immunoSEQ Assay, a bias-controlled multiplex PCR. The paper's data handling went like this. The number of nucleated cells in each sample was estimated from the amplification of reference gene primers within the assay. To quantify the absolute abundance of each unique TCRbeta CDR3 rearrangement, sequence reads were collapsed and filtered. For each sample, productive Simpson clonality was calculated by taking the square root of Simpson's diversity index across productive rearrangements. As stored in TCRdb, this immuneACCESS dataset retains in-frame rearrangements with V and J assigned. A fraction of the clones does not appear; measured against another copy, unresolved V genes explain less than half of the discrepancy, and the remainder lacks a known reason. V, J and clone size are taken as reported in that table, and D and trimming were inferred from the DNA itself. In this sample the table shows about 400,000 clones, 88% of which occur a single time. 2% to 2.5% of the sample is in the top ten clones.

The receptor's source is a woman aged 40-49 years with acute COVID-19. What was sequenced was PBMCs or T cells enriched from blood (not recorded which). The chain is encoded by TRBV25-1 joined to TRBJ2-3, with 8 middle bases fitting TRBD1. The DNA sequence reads TGTGCCAGCAGTGGCAGGACAGGGTACACAGATACGCAGTATTTT. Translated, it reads CASSGRTGYTDTQYF.